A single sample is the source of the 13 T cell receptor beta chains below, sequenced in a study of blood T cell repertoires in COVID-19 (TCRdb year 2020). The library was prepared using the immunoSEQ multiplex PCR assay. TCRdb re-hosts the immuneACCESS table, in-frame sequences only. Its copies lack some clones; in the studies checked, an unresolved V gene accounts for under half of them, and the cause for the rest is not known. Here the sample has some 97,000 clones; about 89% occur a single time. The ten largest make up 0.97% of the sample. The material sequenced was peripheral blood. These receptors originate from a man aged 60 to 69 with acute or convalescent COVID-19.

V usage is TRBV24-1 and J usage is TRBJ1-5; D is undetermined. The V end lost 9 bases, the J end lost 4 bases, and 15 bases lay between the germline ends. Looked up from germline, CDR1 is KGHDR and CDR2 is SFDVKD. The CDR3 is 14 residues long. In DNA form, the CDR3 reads TGTGCCACCCAGTCGGGATCGAGTAATCAGCCCCAGCATTTT. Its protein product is CATQSGSSNQPQHF.

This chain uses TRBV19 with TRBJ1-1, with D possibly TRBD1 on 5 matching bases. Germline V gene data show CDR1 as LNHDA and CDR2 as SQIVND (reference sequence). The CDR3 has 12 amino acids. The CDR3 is CVSGQGNTEAFF. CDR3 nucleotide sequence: TGTGTCTCAGGCCAGGGGAACACTGAAGCTTTCTTT.

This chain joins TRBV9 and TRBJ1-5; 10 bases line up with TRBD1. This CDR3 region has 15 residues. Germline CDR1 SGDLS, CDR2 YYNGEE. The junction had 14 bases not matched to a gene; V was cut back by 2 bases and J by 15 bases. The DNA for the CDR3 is TGTGCCAGCAGCGTCCGAGGGACAGGGGACGAAAGGTTGCATTTT. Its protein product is CASSVRGTGDERLHF.

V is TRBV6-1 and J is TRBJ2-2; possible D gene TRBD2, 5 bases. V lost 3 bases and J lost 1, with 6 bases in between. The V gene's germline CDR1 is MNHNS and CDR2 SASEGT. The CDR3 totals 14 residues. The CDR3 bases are TGTGCCAGCAGTGAGGGGAGGAACACCGGGGAGCTGTTTTTT. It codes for CASSEGRNTGELFF.

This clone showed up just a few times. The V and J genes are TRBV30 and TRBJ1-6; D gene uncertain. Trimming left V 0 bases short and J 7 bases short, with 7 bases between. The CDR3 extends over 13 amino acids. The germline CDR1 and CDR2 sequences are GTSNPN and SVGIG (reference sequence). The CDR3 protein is CAWSVTRNSPLHF. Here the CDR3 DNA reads TGTGCCTGGAGTGTGACAAGGAATTCACCCCTCCACTTT.

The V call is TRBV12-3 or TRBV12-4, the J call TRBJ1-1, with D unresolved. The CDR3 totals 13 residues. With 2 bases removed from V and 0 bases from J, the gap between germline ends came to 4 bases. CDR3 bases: TGTGCCAGCAGTTTACGAGTGAACACTGAAGCTTTCTTT. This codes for CASSLRVNTEAFF.

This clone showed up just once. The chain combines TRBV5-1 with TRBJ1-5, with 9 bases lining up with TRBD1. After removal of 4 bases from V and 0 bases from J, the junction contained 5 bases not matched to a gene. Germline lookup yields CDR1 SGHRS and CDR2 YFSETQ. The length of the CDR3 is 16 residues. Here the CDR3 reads CASSVGTGHSNQPQHF. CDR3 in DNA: TGCGCCAGCAGCGTTGGGACAGGGCATAGCAATCAGCCCCAGCATTTT. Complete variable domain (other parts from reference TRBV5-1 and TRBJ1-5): KAGVTQTPRYLIKTRGQQVTLSCSPISGHRSVSWYQQTPGQGLQFLFEYFSETQRNKGNFPGRFSGRQFSNSRSEMNVSTLELGDSALYLCASSVGTGHSNQPQHFGDGTRLSIL.

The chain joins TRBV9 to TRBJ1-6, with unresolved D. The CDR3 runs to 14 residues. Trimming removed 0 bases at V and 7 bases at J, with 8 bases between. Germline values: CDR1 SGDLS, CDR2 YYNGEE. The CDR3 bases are TGTGCCAGCAGCGTAGGGCAGTTGAATTCACCCCTCCACTTT. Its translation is CASSVGQLNSPLHF.

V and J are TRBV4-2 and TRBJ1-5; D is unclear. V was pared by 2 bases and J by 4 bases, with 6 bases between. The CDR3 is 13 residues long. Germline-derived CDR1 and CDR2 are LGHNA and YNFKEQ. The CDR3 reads CASSQTPNQPQHF. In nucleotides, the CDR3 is TGTGCCAGCAGCCAAACTCCTAATCAGCCCCAGCATTTT.

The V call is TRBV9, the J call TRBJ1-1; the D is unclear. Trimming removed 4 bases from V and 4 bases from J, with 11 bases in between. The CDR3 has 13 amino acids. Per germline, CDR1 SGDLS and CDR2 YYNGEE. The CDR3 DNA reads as TGTGCCAGCAGCTTGAGATATGGCACTGAAGCTTTCTTT. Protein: CASSLRYGTEAFF.

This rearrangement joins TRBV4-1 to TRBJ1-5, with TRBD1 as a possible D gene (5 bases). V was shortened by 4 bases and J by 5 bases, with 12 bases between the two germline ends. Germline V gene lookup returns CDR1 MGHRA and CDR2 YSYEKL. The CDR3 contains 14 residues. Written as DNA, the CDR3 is TGCGCCAGCAGCCTTCGGAGGGGCGATCAGCCCCAGCATTTT. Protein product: CASSLRRGDQPQHF.

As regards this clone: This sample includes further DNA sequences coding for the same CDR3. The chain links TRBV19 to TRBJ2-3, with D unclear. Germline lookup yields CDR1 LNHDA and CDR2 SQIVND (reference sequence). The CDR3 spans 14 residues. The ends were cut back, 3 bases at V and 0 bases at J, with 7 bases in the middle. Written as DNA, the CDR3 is TGTGCCAGTAGTATTTCAGGTAGCACAGATACGCAGTATTTT. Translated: CASSISGSTDTQYF.

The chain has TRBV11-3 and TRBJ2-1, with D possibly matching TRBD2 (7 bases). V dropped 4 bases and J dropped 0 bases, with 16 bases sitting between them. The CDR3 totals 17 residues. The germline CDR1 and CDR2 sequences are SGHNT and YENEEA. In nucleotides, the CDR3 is TGTGCCAGCAGCTCTCACCGGGGGGCGAGCTCCTACAATGAGCAGTTCTTC. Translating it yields CASSSHRGASSYNEQFF.